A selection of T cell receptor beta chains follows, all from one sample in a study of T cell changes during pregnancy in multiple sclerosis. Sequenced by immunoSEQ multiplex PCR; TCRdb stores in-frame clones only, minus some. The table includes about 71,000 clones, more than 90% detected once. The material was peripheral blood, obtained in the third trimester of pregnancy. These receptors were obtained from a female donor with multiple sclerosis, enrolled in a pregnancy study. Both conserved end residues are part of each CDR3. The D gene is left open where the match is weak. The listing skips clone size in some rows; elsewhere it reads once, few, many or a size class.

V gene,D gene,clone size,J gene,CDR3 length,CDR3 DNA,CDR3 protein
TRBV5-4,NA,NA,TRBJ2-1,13,TGTGCCAGCGGCGGCTCCCTTTACAATGAGCAGTTCTTC,CASGGSLYNEQFF
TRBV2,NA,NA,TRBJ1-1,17,TGTGCCATTCATGGGGGGAAGAAAAAGAAAATGAACACTGAAGCTTTCTTT,CAIHGGKKKKMNTEAFF
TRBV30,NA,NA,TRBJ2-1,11,TGTGCCTGGGAACAGGGTAATGAGCAGTTCTTC,CAWEQGNEQFF
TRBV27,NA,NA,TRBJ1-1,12,TGTGCCAGCAGGACAGTGAACACTGAAGCTTTCTTT,CASRTVNTEAFF
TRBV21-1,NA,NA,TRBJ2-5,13,TGTGCCAGCAGGACTAGCGGGCAAGAGACCCAGTACTTC,CASRTSGQETQYF
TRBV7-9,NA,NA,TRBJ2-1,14,TGTGCCAGCAGCTTAGTTAGGGGGTCGGGTGAGCAGTTCTTC,CASSLVRGSGEQFF
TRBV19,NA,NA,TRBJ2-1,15,TGTGCCAGTAGCCTAGGGACTGTGGGACTTAATGAGCAGTTCTTC,CASSLGTVGLNEQFF
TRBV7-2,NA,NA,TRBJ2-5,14,TGTGCCAGCAGCCGCACGGGACTGCAAGAGACCCAGTACTTC,CASSRTGLQETQYF
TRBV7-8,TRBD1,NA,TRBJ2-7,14,TGTGCCAGCAGCTTCAGGGACAGCGCCTACGAGCAGTACTTC,CASSFRDSAYEQYF
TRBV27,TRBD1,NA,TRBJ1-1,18,TGTGCCAGCAGGGCCCCGGGACAGGGGTTGGGACTTAACACTGAAGCTTTCTTT,CASRAPGQGLGLNTEAFF
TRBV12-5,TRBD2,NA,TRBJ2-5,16,TGTGCTAGTGGCTCCGCGGTGCGGGGGATGGTTAGGACCCAGTACTTC,CASGSAVRGMVRTQYF
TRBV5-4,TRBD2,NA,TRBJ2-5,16,TGTGCCAGCAGCAGGGTCCTAGCGGGAGACTTGGAGACCCAGTACTTC,CASSRVLAGDLETQYF
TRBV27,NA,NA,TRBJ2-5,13,TGTGCCAGCAGTTTAGCGGGACAGAGGGGCCAGTACTTC,CASSLAGQRGQYF
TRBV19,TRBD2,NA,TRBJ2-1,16,TGTGCCAGTAGTATACTAGCGGGAGGGACCTACAATGAGCAGTTCTTC,CASSILAGGTYNEQFF
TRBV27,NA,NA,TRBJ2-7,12,TGTGCCACCGGACAGCTACACTACGAGCAGTACTTC,CATGQLHYEQYF
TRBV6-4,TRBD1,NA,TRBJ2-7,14,TGTGCCAGCAGTGCCGGGACAGGGGGCCTCGAGCAGTACTTC,CASSAGTGGLEQYF
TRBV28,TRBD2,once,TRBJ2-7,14,TGTGCCAGCAGTCTCGGACTAGCCTCCTACGAGCAGTACTTC,CASSLGLASYEQYF
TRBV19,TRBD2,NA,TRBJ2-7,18,TGTGCCAGTAGTATAGGGCTCTTCGGACTAGCGGGAGCAGGCGAGCAGTACTTC,CASSIGLFGLAGAGEQYF
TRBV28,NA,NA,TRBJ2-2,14,TGTGCCAGCAGTCTGGGGGCGCACACCGGGGAGCTGTTTTTT,CASSLGAHTGELFF
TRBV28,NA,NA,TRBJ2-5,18,TGTGCCAGCAGTCAAACCCCCGGATGGGCGGGGCCCCAAGAGACCCAGTACTTC,CASSQTPGWAGPQETQYF
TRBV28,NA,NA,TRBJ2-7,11,TGTGCCAGTAAGAGCTCCTACGAGCAGTACTTC,CASKSSYEQYF
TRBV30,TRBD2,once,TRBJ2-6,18,TGTGCCTGGAGTGTATTTAGCGGGTTTCTCTCTGGGGCCAACGTCCTGACTTTC,CAWSVFSGFLSGANVLTF
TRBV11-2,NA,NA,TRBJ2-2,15,TGTGCCAGCAGCGGACAGTTTAGTTCGGCCGGGGAGCTGTTTTTT,CASSGQFSSAGELFF
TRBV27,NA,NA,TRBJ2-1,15,TGTGCCAGCAGTTTAAAACTAGCTGGAATCAATGAGCAGTTCTTC,CASSLKLAGINEQFF
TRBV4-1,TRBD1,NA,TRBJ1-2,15,TGCGCCAGCAGCCCAAACAGGGGCCCTAACTATGGCTACACCTTC,CASSPNRGPNYGYTF
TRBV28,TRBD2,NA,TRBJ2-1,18,TGTGCCAGCACCCTTTACGATCAGGGACTAGCGGGGTTTGGTGAGCAGTTCTTC,CASTLYDQGLAGFGEQFF
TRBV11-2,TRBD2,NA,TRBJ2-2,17,TGTGCCAGCAGCTTAGTTCTAGCGGGAGGGAACACCGGGGAGCTGTTTTTT,CASSLVLAGGNTGELFF
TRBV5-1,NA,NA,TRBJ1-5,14,TGCGCCAGCAGCCCTGGGGGGGTCGGTCAGCCCCAGCATTTT,CASSPGGVGQPQHF
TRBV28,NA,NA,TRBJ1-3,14,TGTGCCAGCACCTCCAGGGCCTCCGGAAACACCATATATTTT,CASTSRASGNTIYF
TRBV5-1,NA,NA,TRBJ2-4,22,TGCGCCAGCAGCTTCGGACTAAGACAGGGATTTAAATTGTTGATAGCCAAAAACATTCAGTACTTC,CASSFGLRQGFKLLIAKNIQYF
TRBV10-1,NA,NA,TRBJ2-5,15,TGCGCCAGCAGTGCTCTAGTAGCGGCTCAAGAGACCCAGTACTTC,CASSALVAAQETQYF
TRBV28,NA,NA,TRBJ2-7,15,TGTGCCAGCAGTTCACGGACACCCCCTTCCTACGAGCAGTACTTC,CASSSRTPPSYEQYF
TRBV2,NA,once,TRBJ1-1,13,TGTGCCAGCAGTATACAGGGAAACACTGAAGCTTTCTTT,CASSIQGNTEAFF
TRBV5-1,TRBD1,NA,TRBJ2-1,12,TGCGCCAGCAGGGTCCCAGGGGGAGAGCAGTTCTTC,CASRVPGGEQFF
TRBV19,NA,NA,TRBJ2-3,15,TGTGCCAGTAGTATAATGGGGCAGAGCACAGATACGCAGTATTTT,CASSIMGQSTDTQYF
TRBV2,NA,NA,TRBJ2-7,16,TGTGCCAGCGGGTTCTTACAGGGGGCGGGGGGCTACGAGCAGTACTTC,CASGFLQGAGGYEQYF
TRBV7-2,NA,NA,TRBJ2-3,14,TGTGCCAGCAGCTTCCTAGCTCCGACAGATACGCAGTATTTT,CASSFLAPTDTQYF
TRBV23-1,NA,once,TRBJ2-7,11,TGCGCCAGCAGGGCAGTCTACGAGCAGTACTTC,CASRAVYEQYF
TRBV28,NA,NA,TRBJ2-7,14,TGTGCCAGCAGTTTTGTACAGCTGACCTACGAGCAGTACTTC,CASSFVQLTYEQYF
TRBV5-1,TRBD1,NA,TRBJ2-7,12,TGCGCCAGCAGCCCTGACAGGGGGGAGCAGTACTTC,CASSPDRGEQYF
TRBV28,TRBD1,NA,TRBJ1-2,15,TGTGCCAGCAGTGACCTACAGGAGGGGGCTATCGGCTACACCTTC,CASSDLQEGAIGYTF
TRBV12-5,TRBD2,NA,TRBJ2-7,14,TGTGCTAGTGTCCGCGGGAGCGGCTCCTACGAGCAGTACTTC,CASVRGSGSYEQYF